The table lists the clone carrying this TCR beta chain with many counts. The sample belongs to a study of blood T cells in healthy people across ages. A second 7 to 11 cycle PCR used barcoded and J-beta primers. Via MiXCR, TCRdb re-called the 5' RACE reads, giving one row per CDR3 protein. The table shows about 800,000 distinct CDR3 sequences, with 25% occurring only once. These data also featured in a second study, about T cells of mothers and their children.

The TCR was taken from a boy aged 5-17 years in good health. Material: blood.

The CDR3 DNA sequence: TGTGCCAGCAGTTTATCCAGAACGGACAGCTCCTACGAGCAGTACTTC. As protein: CASSLSRTDSSYEQYF. The rearrangement uses TRBV28 and TRBJ2-7; D possibly corresponds to TRBD1 (6 bases). This CDR3 is 16 amino acids long. Trimming took 1 base from V and 0 from J, leaving 13 bases between them. Germline lookup yields CDR1 MDHEN and CDR2 SYDVKM.